This T cell receptor beta chain was documented in a study of blood T cell repertoires in COVID-19. Across the study: The study drew acute and convalescent COVID-19 samples from the United States, Italy and Spain.

The CDR3 spans 16 residues. J lost 7 bases, V lost 3 bases, and 11 bases had no gene match. Germline values: CDR1 MGHDK, CDR2 SYGVNS. Profiling relied on immunoSEQ multiplex PCR, and the TCRdb table lists in-frame clones only, not all of them. This table holds 200,000 to 250,000 clones, around four fifths found once. Specimen: peripheral blood. This TCR came from a woman aged 60-75 years who had recovered from COVID-19. This chain uses TRBV25-1 with TRBJ2-5; 10 bases fit TRBD1. CDR3 nucleotide sequence: TGTGCCAGCAGTGACCCCGGGACAGGGGTTCCCGGGACCCAGTACTTC. It is translated as CASSDPGTGVPGTQYF.